A selection of T cell receptor beta chains follows, all from one sample in a study of cytomegalovirus exposure and HLA in healthy donors. The method was immunoSEQ multiplex PCR; TCRdb's version includes in-frame clones alone and lacks a portion of them. The data show 100,000 to 150,000 clones, 6.5% to 9.5% seen once. Sequenced: PBMCs. These receptors all stem from a woman between 40 and 55 years old in good health and CMV-seropositive. CDR3s include the opening cysteine and the closing phenylalanine or tryptophan. A D gene is named only where the DNA matches it firmly. Clone size appears in some rows only: once, few, many, or a class for an expanded clone.

abundance,d_gene,j_gene,v_gene,CDR3aa,CDR3nt
-,-,TRBJ1-3,TRBV5-4,CASSLGGQSSGNTIYF,TGTGCCAGCAGCTTGGGGGGCCAAAGCTCTGGAAACACCATATATTTT
few,TRBD1,TRBJ1-6,TRBV19,CASSMGQDNSPLHF,TGTGCCAGTAGTATGGGACAGGACAATTCACCCCTCCACTTT
-,-,TRBJ1-1,TRBV10-3,CAISVGKEGTEAFF,TGTGCCATCAGTGTCGGAAAGGAGGGCACTGAAGCTTTCTTT
-,TRBD1,TRBJ1-4,TRBV6-5,CATHRGPGEKLFF,TGTGCCACCCACAGGGGGCCTGGTGAAAAACTGTTTTTT
few,TRBD1,TRBJ1-2,TRBV11-2,CASSLTGQNYGYTF,TGTGCCAGCAGCCTGACAGGGCAGAACTATGGCTACACCTTC
-,TRBD2,TRBJ2-1,TRBV15,CATSLGGRKRGQVGEQFF,TGTGCCACCAGCTTAGGAGGGAGGAAGCGGGGTCAAGTCGGCGAGCAGTTCTTC
few,TRBD1,TRBJ2-7,TRBV5-1,CASSVTGGGTYEQYF,TGCGCCAGCAGCGTAACAGGGGGCGGAACCTACGAGCAGTACTTC
-,-,TRBJ1-1,TRBV6-5,CASSYSAINTEAFF,TGTGCCAGCAGTTACTCGGCAATCAACACTGAAGCTTTCTTT
few,-,TRBJ1-1,TRBV7-9,CASSPGTEGTEAFF,TGTGCCAGCAGCCCCGGGACGGAGGGCACTGAAGCTTTCTTT
-,TRBD1,TRBJ2-3,TRBV19,CASGQGGSTDTQYF,TGTGCCAGCGGACAGGGCGGAAGCACAGATACGCAGTATTTT
-,-,TRBJ1-1,TRBV5-5,CASSPGGSSEAFF,TGTGCCAGCAGCCCGGGGGGGTCCTCTGAAGCTTTCTTT
large,-,TRBJ2-1,TRBV5-1,CASSGANEQFF,TGCGCCAGCAGCGGGGCCAATGAGCAGTTCTTC
-,-,TRBJ1-1,TRBV6-5,CASSEGAVTEAFF,TGTGCCAGCAGTGAAGGGGCTGTGACTGAAGCTTTCTTT
few,TRBD1,TRBJ1-1,TRBV27,CASSRYRQGASEAFF,TGTGCCAGCAGCCGGTACCGACAGGGGGCTTCTGAAGCTTTCTTT
-,-,TRBJ1-1,TRBV28,CASRSLTGNTEAFF,TGTGCCAGCAGGAGTCTAACAGGGAACACTGAAGCTTTCTTT
-,TRBD2,TRBJ2-1,TRBV5-8,CASSLGVAGAYNEQFF,TGTGCCAGCAGCTTGGGTGTAGCGGGGGCCTACAATGAGCAGTTCTTC
-,-,TRBJ2-1,TRBV4-1,CASSLQGRNEQFF,TGCGCCAGCAGCCTACAGGGTAGGAATGAGCAGTTCTTC
-,-,TRBJ1-4,TRBV28,CASMTQQATNEKLFF,TGTGCCAGTATGACTCAACAGGCAACTAATGAAAAACTGTTTTTT
-,-,TRBJ1-1,TRBV7-6,CASSLRERTEAFF,TGTGCCAGCAGCTTGAGGGAAAGGACTGAAGCTTTCTTT
few,-,TRBJ1-3,TRBV4-1,CASSQESGSGRYTIYF,TGCGCCAGCAGCCAAGAATCGGGAAGTGGGCGTTACACCATATATTTT
-,-,TRBJ1-6,TRBV18,CASSPGYNSPLHF,TGTGCCAGCTCACCCGGCTATAATTCACCCCTCCACTTT
-,TRBD2,TRBJ2-1,TRBV29-1,CSVRGGGDNEQFF,TGCAGCGTCAGGGGCGGGGGGGACAATGAGCAGTTCTTC
-,-,TRBJ1-5,TRBV5-1,CASSLVGDEQPQHF,TGCGCCAGCAGCTTGGTGGGAGATGAACAGCCCCAGCATTTT
few,-,TRBJ2-7,TRBV30,CAWSVRVSSYEQYF,TGTGCCTGGAGTGTACGCGTTTCCTCCTACGAGCAGTACTTC
-,-,TRBJ2-5,TRBV30,CAWEGQGRETQYF,TGTGCCTGGGAAGGGCAGGGCAGGGAGACCCAGTACTTC
-,-,TRBJ2-1,TRBV6-5,CASSYSSTFEHEQFF,TGTGCCAGCAGTTACTCTTCGACTTTCGAACATGAGCAGTTCTTC
-,TRBD1,TRBJ1-1,TRBV29-1,CSVESTGVTEAFF,TGCAGCGTTGAGAGCACAGGGGTCACTGAAGCTTTCTTT
few,-,TRBJ1-1,TRBV5-1,CASSPLQVNTEAFF,TGCGCCAGCAGCCCCCTACAGGTGAACACTGAAGCTTTCTTT
few,TRBD1,TRBJ1-5,TRBV2,CASSRDRGAQPQHF,TGTGCCAGCAGTCGGGACAGGGGAGCGCAGCCCCAGCATTTT
-,-,TRBJ2-7,TRBV4-1,CASSQGSYPGGAYEQYF,TGCGCCAGCAGCCAAGGGAGTTATCCTGGAGGGGCCTACGAGCAGTACTTC
-,TRBD1,TRBJ1-2,TRBV9,CASSGTGEGYTF,TGTGCCAGCAGCGGGACAGGGGAGGGCTACACCTTC
-,-,TRBJ2-2,TRBV10-3,CAISERGSNTGELFF,TGTGCCATCAGTGAACGGGGATCAAACACCGGGGAGCTGTTTTTT
few,-,TRBJ1-3,TRBV5-6,CASSTSGDYGNTIYF,TGTGCCAGCAGCACTTCAGGGGATTACGGAAACACCATATATTTT
few,TRBD1,TRBJ1-1,TRBV2,CASQITGGLGEAFF,TGTGCCAGCCAAATAACAGGGGGGCTCGGCGAAGCTTTCTTT
few,-,TRBJ2-7,TRBV6-1,CASSEHTSVSSYEQYF,TGTGCCAGCAGTGAACACACTAGTGTAAGCTCCTACGAGCAGTACTTC
-,TRBD1,TRBJ1-2,TRBV25-1,CASTSGTGTSGYTF,TGTGCCAGTACCTCCGGGACAGGGACCTCTGGCTACACCTTC
few,-,TRBJ1-5,TRBV2,CASSEEDNQPQHF,TGTGCCAGCAGCGAGGAGGACAATCAGCCCCAGCATTTT
-,TRBD1,TRBJ1-2,TRBV19,CASRETGGSGYGYTF,TGTGCCAGTAGAGAAACAGGGGGCTCGGGCTATGGCTACACCTTC
-,TRBD1,TRBJ1-3,TRBV7-8,CASSKGQGTGNTIYF,TGTGCCAGCAGCAAGGGACAGGGAACTGGAAACACCATATATTTT
few,TRBD1,TRBJ1-2,TRBV5-4,CASSWDREYGYTF,TGTGCCAGCAGCTGGGACAGGGAGTATGGCTACACCTTC
few,TRBD2,TRBJ2-7,TRBV4-2,CASSPLAGGQYEQYF,TGTGCCAGCAGCCCACTAGCGGGGGGGCAGTACGAGCAGTACTTC
-,TRBD1,TRBJ1-5,TRBV10-1,CATSPGTGAGQPQHF,TGCGCCACCAGTCCCGGGACAGGGGCCGGTCAGCCCCAGCATTTT
few,-,TRBJ2-7,TRBV7-8,CASSLDISGNEQYF,TGTGCCAGCAGCTTAGACATCTCGGGAAACGAGCAGTACTTC
-,-,TRBJ2-3,TRBV2,CASSNPRDSKNTDTQYF,TGTGCCAGCAGTAACCCCCGGGACTCAAAAAACACAGATACGCAGTATTTT